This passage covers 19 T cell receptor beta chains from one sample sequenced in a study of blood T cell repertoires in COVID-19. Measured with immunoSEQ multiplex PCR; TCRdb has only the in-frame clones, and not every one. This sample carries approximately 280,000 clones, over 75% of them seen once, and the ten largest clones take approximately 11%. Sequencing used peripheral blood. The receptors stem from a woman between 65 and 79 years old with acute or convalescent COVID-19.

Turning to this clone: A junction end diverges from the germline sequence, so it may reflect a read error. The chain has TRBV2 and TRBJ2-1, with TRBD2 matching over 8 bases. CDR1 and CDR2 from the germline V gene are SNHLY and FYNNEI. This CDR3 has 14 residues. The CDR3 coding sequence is TGTGCCAGCAGCGAAGGGCGGGGGGAGCTAAAGCAGTTCTTC. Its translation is CASSEGRGELKQFF.

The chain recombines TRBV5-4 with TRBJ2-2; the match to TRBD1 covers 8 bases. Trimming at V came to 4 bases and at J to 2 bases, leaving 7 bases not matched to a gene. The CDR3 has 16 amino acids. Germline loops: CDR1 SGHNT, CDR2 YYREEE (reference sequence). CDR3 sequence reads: CASSTRQGLNTGELFF. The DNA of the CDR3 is TGTGCCAGCAGCACCCGACAGGGGCTAAACACCGGGGAGCTGTTTTTT.

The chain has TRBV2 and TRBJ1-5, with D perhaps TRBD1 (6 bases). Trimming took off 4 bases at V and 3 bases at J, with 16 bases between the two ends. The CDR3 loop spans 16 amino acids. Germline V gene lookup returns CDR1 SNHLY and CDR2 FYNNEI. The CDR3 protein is CASSGPLTGFNQPQHF. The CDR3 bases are TGTGCCAGCAGTGGCCCTCTTACAGGGTTCAATCAGCCCCAGCATTTT. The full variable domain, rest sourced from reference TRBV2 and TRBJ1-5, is EPEVTQTPSHQVTQMGQEVILRCVPISNHLYFYWYRQILGQKVEFLVSFYNNEISEKSEIFDDQFSVERPDGSNFTLKIRSTKLEDSAMYFCASSGPLTGFNQPQHFGDGTRLSIL.

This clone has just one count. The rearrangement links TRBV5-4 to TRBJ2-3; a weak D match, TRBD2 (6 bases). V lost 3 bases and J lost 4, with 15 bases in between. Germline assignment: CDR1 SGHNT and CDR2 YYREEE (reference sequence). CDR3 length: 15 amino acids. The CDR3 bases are TGTGCCAGCAGCTGGGGACTTCCGGAGGCAGATACGCAGTATTTT. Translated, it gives CASSWGLPEADTQYF. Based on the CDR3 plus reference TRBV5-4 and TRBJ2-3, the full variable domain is ETGVTQSPTHLIKTRGQQVTLRCSSQSGHNTVSWYQQALGQGPQFIFQYYREEENGRGNFPPRFSGLQFPNYSSELNVNALELDDSALYLCASSWGLPEADTQYFGPGTRLTVL.

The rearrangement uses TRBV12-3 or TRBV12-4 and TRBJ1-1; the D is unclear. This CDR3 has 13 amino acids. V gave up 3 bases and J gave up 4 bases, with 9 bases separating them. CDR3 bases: TGTGCCAGCAGTTTTGCCGGGGTCACTGAAGCTTTCTTT. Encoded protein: CASSFAGVTEAFF.

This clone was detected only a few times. In DNA form, the CDR3 reads TGTGCCAGCAGCCTACAGGGGTGGGGGACCCAGTACTTC. Amino acids: CASSLQGWGTQYF. The gene calls are TRBV12-3 or TRBV12-4 and TRBJ2-5, with TRBD1 matching over 7 bases. J gave up 7 bases and V 6 bases, and 8 bases lay outside the gene matches. This CDR3 region has 13 residues.

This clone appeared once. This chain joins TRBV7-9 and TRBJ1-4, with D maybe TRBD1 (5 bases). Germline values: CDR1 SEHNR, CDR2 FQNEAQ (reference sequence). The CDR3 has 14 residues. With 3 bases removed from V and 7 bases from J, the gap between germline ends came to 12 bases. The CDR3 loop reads CASSFPGDREKLFF. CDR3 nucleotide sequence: TGTGCCAGCAGCTTTCCGGGGGATCGTGAAAAACTGTTTTTT. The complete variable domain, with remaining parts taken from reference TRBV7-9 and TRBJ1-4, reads DTGVSQNPRHKITKRGQNVTFRCDPISEHNRLYWYRQTLGQGPEFLTYFQNEAQLEKSRLLSDRFSAERPKGSFSTLEIQRTEQGDSAMYLCASSFPGDREKLFFGSGTQLSVL.

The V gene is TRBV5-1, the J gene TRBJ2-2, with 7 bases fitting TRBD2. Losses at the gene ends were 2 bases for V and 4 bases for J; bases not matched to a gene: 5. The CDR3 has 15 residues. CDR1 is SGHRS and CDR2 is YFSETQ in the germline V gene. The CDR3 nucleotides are TGCGCCAGCAGCTTAACGGTAGCGGGCACCGGGGAGCTGTTTTTT. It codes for CASSLTVAGTGELFF.

The CDR3 loop is CASTHPPGTGASSYNSPLHF. CDR3 nucleotides: TGTGCCAGCACGCACCCGCCCGGGACAGGGGCAAGCTCCTATAATTCACCCCTCCACTTT. The chain is built from TRBV7-3 and TRBJ1-6, with 10 bases lining up with TRBD1. CDR3 size: 20 residues. CDR1 and CDR2 from the germline V gene are SGHTA and FQGTGA. J gave up 0 bases and V 7 bases, and 15 bases lay outside the gene matches.

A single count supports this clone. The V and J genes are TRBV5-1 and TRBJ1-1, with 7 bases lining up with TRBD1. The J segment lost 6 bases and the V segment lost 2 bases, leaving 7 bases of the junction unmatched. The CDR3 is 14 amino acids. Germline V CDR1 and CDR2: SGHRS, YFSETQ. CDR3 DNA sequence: TGCGCCAGCAGCTTTTCAGGGGGTTTGGCTGAAGCTTTCTTT. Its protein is CASSFSGGLAEAFF.

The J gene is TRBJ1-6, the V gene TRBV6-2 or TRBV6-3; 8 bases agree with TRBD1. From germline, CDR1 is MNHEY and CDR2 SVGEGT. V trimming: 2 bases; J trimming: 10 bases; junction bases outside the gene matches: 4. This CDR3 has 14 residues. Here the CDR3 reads CASSYRTGKSPLHF. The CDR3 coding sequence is TGTGCCAGCAGTTACCGGACAGGGAAGTCACCCCTCCACTTT.

This CDR3 is CASSLEAGTNEKLFF. The CDR3 DNA reads TGCGCCAGCAGCTTGGAGGCAGGAACAAACGAAAAACTGTTTTTT. The V gene is TRBV5-1, the J gene TRBJ1-4; D unresolved. Looked up from germline, CDR1 is SGHRS and CDR2 is YFSETQ. The CDR3 runs to 15 residues. The germline V and J ends were trimmed by 0 bases and 8 bases, with 14 bases remaining between them.

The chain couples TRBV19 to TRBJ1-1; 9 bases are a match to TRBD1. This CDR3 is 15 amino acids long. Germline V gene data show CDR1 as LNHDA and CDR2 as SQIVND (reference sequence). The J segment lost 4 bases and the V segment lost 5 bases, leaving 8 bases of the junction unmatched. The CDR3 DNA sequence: TGTGCCAGTAGTTTGGGGACAGGGACTGTCACTGAAGCTTTCTTT. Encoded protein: CASSLGTGTVTEAFF.

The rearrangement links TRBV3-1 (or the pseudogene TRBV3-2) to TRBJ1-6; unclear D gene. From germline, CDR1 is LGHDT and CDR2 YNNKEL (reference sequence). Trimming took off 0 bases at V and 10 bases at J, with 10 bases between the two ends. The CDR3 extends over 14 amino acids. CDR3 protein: CASSQDRVVSPLHF. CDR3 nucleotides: TGTGCCAGCAGCCAAGATCGTGTAGTCTCACCCCTCCACTTT.

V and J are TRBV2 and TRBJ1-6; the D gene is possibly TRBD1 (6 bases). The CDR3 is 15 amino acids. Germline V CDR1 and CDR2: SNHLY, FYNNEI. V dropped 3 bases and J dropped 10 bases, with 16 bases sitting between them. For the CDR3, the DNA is TGTGCCAGCAGTGATAAAACAGGGAGAGGCTCACCCCTCCACTTT. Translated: CASSDKTGRGSPLHF.

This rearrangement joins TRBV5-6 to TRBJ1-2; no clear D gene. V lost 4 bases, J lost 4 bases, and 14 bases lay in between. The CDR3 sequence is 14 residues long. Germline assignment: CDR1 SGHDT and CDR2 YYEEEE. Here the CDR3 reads CASSHLIRGYGYTF. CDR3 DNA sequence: TGTGCCAGCAGCCATCTAATTCGGGGCTATGGCTACACCTTC.

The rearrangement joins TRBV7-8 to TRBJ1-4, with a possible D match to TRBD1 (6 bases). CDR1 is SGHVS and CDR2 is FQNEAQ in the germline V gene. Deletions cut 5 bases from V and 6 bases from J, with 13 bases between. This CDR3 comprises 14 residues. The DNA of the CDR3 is TGTGCCAGCAGCCGAGCGGGGGCACATGAAAAACTGTTTTTT. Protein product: CASSRAGAHEKLFF. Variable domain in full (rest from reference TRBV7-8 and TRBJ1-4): GAGVSQSPRYKVAKRGQDVALRCDPISGHVSLFWYQQALGQGPEFLTYFQNEAQLDKSGLPSDRFFAERPEGSVSTLKIQRTQQEDSAVYLCASSRAGAHEKLFFGSGTQLSVL.

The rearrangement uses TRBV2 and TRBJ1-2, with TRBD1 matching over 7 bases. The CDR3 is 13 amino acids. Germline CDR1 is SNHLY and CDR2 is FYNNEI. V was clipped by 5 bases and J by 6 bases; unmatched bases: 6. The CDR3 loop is CASSTQGYDGYTF. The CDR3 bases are TGTGCCAGCAGTACACAGGGGTATGATGGCTACACCTTC.

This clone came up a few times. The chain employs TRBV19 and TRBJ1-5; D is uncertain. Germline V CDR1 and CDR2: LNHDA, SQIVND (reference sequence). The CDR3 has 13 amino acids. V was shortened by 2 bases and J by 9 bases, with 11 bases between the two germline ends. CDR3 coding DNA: TGTGCCAGTAGTATACAGGTCTTTTGGCCCCAGCATTTT. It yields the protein CASSIQVFWPQHF. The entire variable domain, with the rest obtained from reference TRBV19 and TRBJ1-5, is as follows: DGGITQSPKYLFRKEGQNVTLSCEQNLNHDAMYWYRQDPGQGLRLIYYSQIVNDFQKGDIAEGYSVSREKKESFPLTVTSAQKNPTAFYLCASSIQVFWPQHFGDGTRLSIL.